This T cell receptor (beta chain) was found in a study of CD8 T cells in ankylosing spondylitis. Remarks on this clonotype: Its cognate antigen is unknown.

Notes on the study in general: In synovial fluid and blood from reactive arthritis, some motif variants were previously reported. Made up of 7 to 9 highly homologous variants, a TCR beta motif appeared characteristic of ankylosing spondylitis blood.

V gave up 3 bases and J gave up 5 bases; unmatched junction bases: 6. Looked up from germline, CDR1 is LNHNV and CDR2 is YYDKDF (reference sequence). This CDR3 comprises 15 residues. For TCR beta, libraries came from quantitative 5'-RACE with molecular barcodes. One entry per CDR3 protein, called by TCRdb with MiXCR from the 5' RACE reads. The data hold around 770,000 distinct CDR3 sequences, with roughly 20% observed a single time. Sequencing was performed on blood, either unsorted or a sorted T cell fraction (not recorded which). The chain uses TRBV15 and TRBJ2-5; 10 bases fit TRBD2. This clonotype was obtained from a male donor with ankylosing spondylitis. The CDR3 coding sequence is TGTGCCACCAGCAGTGGGCTAGCGGGAGTGGAGACCCAGTACTTC. It encodes CATSSGLAGVETQYF.